This T cell receptor beta chain came from a study of blood T cell repertoires in COVID-19. Across the whole study: There were acute and convalescent COVID-19 samples, and they came from the United States, Italy and Spain. The analysed material was cDNA or gDNA that came from T cells, B-cell-depleted T cells, or PBMCs.

The CDR3 runs to 14 residues. CDR1 LGHDT and CDR2 YNNKEL come from the germline V gene (reference sequence). V dropped 2 bases and J dropped 7; count of bases not matched to a gene: 3. In the original workflow: Scientists estimated how many nucleated cells there were by amplifying reference gene primers. Here immunoSEQ multiplex PCR was the method, and the copy in TCRdb shows in-frame clones only, minus some. V, J and clone size derive from that table, while D and trimming were established from the DNA sequence. Here the sample spans 100,000 to 150,000 clones, roughly four fifths being singletons. Material: peripheral blood. The rearrangement joins TRBV3-1 (or the pseudogene TRBV3-2) to TRBJ1-5; TRBD1 matches 9 bases. The receptor was isolated from a man aged 35 to 55 with active or convalescent COVID-19. The CDR3 nucleotides are TGTGCCAGCAGCCAACGGACAGGGGACCAGCCCCAGCATTTT. Translating gives CASSQRTGDQPQHF.